These T cell receptor beta chains were read from a single sample in a study of neurological immune-mediated disorders. TCRdb ran MiXCR on the 5' RACE reads and lists one entry per CDR3 protein. The sample gives some 60,000 distinct CDR3 sequences, around 3.8% of which show up once; roughly 2% is in the top ten. Sequencing was done on a sample of PBMCs. The receptors come from a woman aged 50 to 60 with multiple sclerosis. CDR3s include the opening cysteine and the closing phenylalanine or tryptophan. The D gene is left open where the match is weak.

d_call v_call cdr3_aa
TRBD1 TRBV20-1 CSASPGTGDHNQPQNF
. TRBV5-4 CASSLNLGPRNEKLFF
. TRBV15 CATSNRYEQYF
TRBD2 TRBV7-2 CASSLAGGREQFF
TRBD1 TRBV15 CATSRDPIGQGIEAFF
. TRBV12-3/TRBV12-4 CASSLNGHQPQNF
. TRBV12-3/TRBV12-4 CASSWRNEAFF
. TRBV6-6 CASGQTQGNTEAFF
. TRBV3-1 CASSQEGGPGELFF
. TRBV4-2 CASSHDGLGGSSGYTF
. TRBV20-1 CSARGTRSSGNTIYF
. TRBV20-1 CSASSGGRDYNEQFF
TRBD1 TRBV20-1 CSARVGGQAEQFF
. TRBV7-2 CASSYRKGTEAFF
TRBD1 TRBV7-2 CASSLRQGGNTEAFF
TRBD1 TRBV24-1 CATSEREQGNQPQHF
TRBD2 TRBV24-1 CATSDLAGGSSTDTQYF
. TRBV20-1 CSATTRGGTYEQYF
TRBD2 TRBV3-1 CASSQLGLAQETQYF
. TRBV6-2/TRBV6-3 CASSYPRDTNTGELFF
. TRBV29-1 CSVEAGQGEQYF
TRBD1 TRBV6-5 CASSYAGGMGWNEQFF
TRBD1 TRBV12-3/TRBV12-4 CASSSWTGGSNQPQHF
TRBD2 TRBV5-5 CASSLVASGKQFF
. TRBV5-1 CASSLFGGTGEAFF
TRBD1 TRBV12-3/TRBV12-4 CASSPGQASGEKLFF
TRBD1 TRBV7-6 CASSPGDSFLNEQFF